This TCR beta chain was retrieved from a study of T cell repertoires in cytomegalovirus infection. TCRdb independently ran MiXCR on the reads; one entry per CDR3 protein. The sample includes 110,000 or so distinct CDR3 sequences, under 35% of them seen just once. The length of the CDR3 is 13 residues. Germline loops: CDR1 SGHTA, CDR2 FQGNSA. V was clipped by 5 bases and J by 15 bases, with 20 bases between them. Ten or more counts support this clonotype. Its antigen is as yet unknown. The receptor comes from a human donor in good health (CMV status not recorded). Some clones in this sample may be carry-over from other donors' samples. The starting material was CD8+ T cells from cultured PBMCs, obtained from culture after CMV antigen stimulation. This chain connects TRBV7-2 to TRBJ2-1, with D possibly being TRBD1 (5 bases). The DNA of the CDR3 is TGTGCCAGCAGCCAGGGCTTAAGTGAACTGCGGTTCTTC. This translates into CASSQGLSELRFF.